The source of this TCR beta chain is a study of blood T cell repertoires in COVID-19. Germline V CDR1 and CDR2: MNHEY, SVGAGI. The CDR3 extends over 12 amino acids. V was cut by 6 bases and J by 9 bases, with 12 bases left in between. TCRdb keeps only in-frame clones here, not all; method: immunoSEQ multiplex PCR. The repertoire includes approximately 210,000 clones, roughly 88% of them detected once, and about 2% sits in the top ten. The chain employs TRBV6-5 and TRBJ1-5, with D possibly being TRBD1 (5 bases). This sequence was found in a young man who had recovered from COVID-19. The specimen was peripheral blood. DNA of the CDR3: TGTGCCAGCAGCAGGAGGGGATCGCCCCAGCATTTT. Translated: CASSRRGSPQHF.